A single T cell receptor beta chain is shown here with its context. The sample is drawn from a study of PD-L1 blockade in urothelial cancer. Turning to the study itself: Researchers looked at the blood 3 weeks (second dose) and 6 weeks after treatment began.

Sequencing used immunoSEQ multiplex PCR; TCRdb keeps in-frame clones, though not all of them. The data contain 70,000 to 75,000 clones, roughly 84% of them singletons. Samples were collected from each patient before treatment and during treatment. Each patient gave between 1 and 8 of them in total. This CDR3 has 17 amino acids. The V gene's germline CDR1 is SGHVS and CDR2 FQNEAQ. V was cut by 5 bases and J by 2 bases, with 19 bases left in between. This sequence originates from a man in his 70s with urothelial cancer. The sequenced sample was PBMCs, obtained around atezolizumab (anti-PD-L1) treatment. V gene TRBV7-8 combines with J gene TRBJ1-3; D unresolved. The CDR3 coding sequence is TGTGCCAGCAGCACTAGAAACGTTCCAGGCCCTGGAAACACCATATATTTT. Amino acid sequence: CASSTRNVPGPGNTIYF.